The 16 T cell receptor beta chains in this list originate from one sample, sequenced in a study of blood T cell repertoires in COVID-19. The repertoire was sequenced with immunoSEQ multiplex PCR; TCRdb's copy has only in-frame clones and lacks some. The sample yields 300,000 to 350,000 clones, about 90% seen once. The sequencing sample was made of PBMCs or T cells enriched from blood (not recorded which). Receptors originate from a woman in her thirties who had recovered from COVID-19.

This clone was recorded a few times. This chain links TRBV2 with TRBJ2-7; 8 nucleotides match TRBD2. The CDR3 runs 16 residues. Germline CDR1 is SNHLY and CDR2 is FYNNEI. The junction had 6 bases not matched to a gene; V was cut back by 2 bases and J by 0 bases. DNA for the CDR3: TGTGCCAGCAGTGAACCCTCGGGGGGGATCTCCTACGAGCAGTACTTC. This codes for CASSEPSGGISYEQYF.

V gene TRBV6-1 combines with J gene TRBJ1-4, with D possibly TRBD1 on 6 matching bases. The V gene lost 3 bases and the J gene lost 2 bases, with 16 bases spanning the gap. There are 17 residues in the CDR3. The germline gives CDR1 MNHNS, CDR2 SASEGT. The CDR3 coding sequence is TGTGCCAGCAGTGACCAGGGCAGGGGATATACTAATGAAAAACTGTTTTTT. The encoded protein is CASSDQGRGYTNEKLFF.

This chain uses TRBV9 with TRBJ1-2; 7 nucleotides align to TRBD1. CDR1 is SGDLS and CDR2 is YYNGEE in the germline V gene. V gave up 4 bases and J gave up 5 bases; unmatched junction bases: 11. The CDR3 is 15 amino acids. CDR3 in amino acids: CASSSRDSLSYGYTF. CDR3 DNA sequence: TGTGCCAGCAGCAGTCGGGACAGCCTTTCTTATGGCTACACCTTC. Looking up the rest from reference TRBV9 and TRBJ1-2 gives the full variable domain: DSGVTQTPKHLITATGQRVTLRCSPRSGDLSVYWYQQSLDQGLQFLIQYYNGEERAKGNILERFSAQQFPDLHSELNLSSLELGDSALYFCASSSRDSLSYGYTFGSGTRLTVV.

The chain has TRBV4-3 and TRBJ2-1; D is possibly TRBD1 (6 bases). Germline V gives CDR1 LGHNA, CDR2 YSLEER. The CDR3 length is 14 residues. Between the trimmed V and J ends, which lost 0 bases and 8 bases, there was a span of 11 bases. The CDR3: CASSQDGTSYEQFF. In DNA, the CDR3 is TGCGCCAGCAGCCAAGATGGGACATCTTATGAGCAGTTCTTC.

The CDR3 DNA is TGTGCCAGCAGCTTAGAATTAGGAGGGGCCAATCAGCCCCAGCATTTT. This gives the protein CASSLELGGANQPQHF. This sequence joins TRBV7-9 and TRBJ1-5, with D possibly being TRBD1 (5 bases). The CDR3 is made up of 16 amino acids. V was trimmed by 1 base and J by 3 bases, leaving 13 bases between them. Looked up from germline, CDR1 is SEHNR and CDR2 is FQNEAQ (reference sequence).

Of note for this clone: The sample holds other DNA sequences that translate to the same CDR3. The chain has TRBV12-3 or TRBV12-4 and TRBJ1-1; D gene unclear. CDR3 size: 12 residues. V gave up 6 bases and J gave up 1 base, with 6 bases separating them. CDR3 bases: TGTGCCAGCAGCTTCCGGAACACTGAAGCTTTCTTT. Translating gives CASSFRNTEAFF.

This clone occurred once. The rearrangement joins TRBV18 to TRBJ1-5; D is unresolved. Germline V lookup: CDR1 KGHSH, CDR2 LQKENI. The CDR3 has 14 amino acids. The V end lost 4 bases, the J end lost 6 bases, and 13 bases lay between the germline ends. The CDR3 DNA reads as TGTGCCAGCTCACGCGCCCGTCTTGGTCAGCCCCAGCATTTT. Encoded protein: CASSRARLGQPQHF.

V and J are TRBV2 and TRBJ2-5, with D possibly matching TRBD2 (5 bases). V was cut by 8 bases and J by 0 bases, with 13 bases left in between. CDR1 and CDR2 (germline): SNHLY, FYNNEI. The CDR3 is made up of 14 amino acids. The CDR3 region has the DNA TGTGCCAGCGTGCAGTCGGGGTACCAAGAGACCCAGTACTTC. Translating it yields CASVQSGYQETQYF. Together with reference TRBV2 and TRBJ2-5, the CDR3 gives the full variable domain: EPEVTQTPSHQVTQMGQEVILRCVPISNHLYFYWYRQILGQKVEFLVSFYNNEISEKSEIFDDQFSVERPDGSNFTLKIRSTKLEDSAMYFCASVQSGYQETQYFGPGTRLLVL.

V gene TRBV28 combines with J gene TRBJ1-2, with TRBD1 identical over 7 bases. Germline assignment: CDR1 MDHEN and CDR2 SYDVKM. Trimming took 2 bases from V and 4 from J; bases not matched to a gene: 7. The CDR3 contains 15 residues. The CDR3 loop is CASSLGDRESYGYTF. In nucleotides, the CDR3 is TGTGCCAGCAGTTTAGGCGACAGGGAGTCCTATGGCTACACCTTC.

This sequence joins TRBV28 and TRBJ1-3; D remains unclear. Trimming cost V 4 bases and J 0 bases, with 13 bases left between them. Germline values: CDR1 MDHEN, CDR2 SYDVKM. The CDR3 sequence is 16 residues long. The CDR3 sequence: CASSSSGLNSGNTIYF. The CDR3, as DNA: TGTGCCAGCAGTTCCTCTGGGCTGAACTCTGGAAACACCATATATTTT.

The rearrangement uses TRBV2 and TRBJ1-5, with a weak D call TRBD1 (5 bases). The CDR3 extends over 15 amino acids. Per germline, CDR1 SNHLY and CDR2 FYNNEI. Deletions cut 8 bases from V and 3 bases from J, with 17 bases between. The CDR3 DNA sequence: TGTGCCAGCGGAAAAAACCAGGGATCCAATCAGCCCCAGCATTTT. This gives the protein CASGKNQGSNQPQHF.

The chain joins TRBV6-5 to TRBJ1-3, with 7 bases matching TRBD1. Per the germline V gene, CDR1 is MNHEY and CDR2 is SVGAGI. The length of the CDR3 is 14 residues. The V segment lost 7 bases and the J segment 0 bases; nucleotides outside the gene matches: 3. The CDR3 bases are TGTGCCAGCACGGACAGGTCCTCTGGAAACACCATATATTTT. Residues: CASTDRSSGNTIYF.

J is TRBJ2-3 and V is TRBV3-1 (or the pseudogene TRBV3-2); 9 nucleotides agree with TRBD2. There are 15 residues in the CDR3. Trimming at V came to 1 base and at J to 4 bases, leaving 3 bases not matched to a gene. Germline values: CDR1 LGHDT, CDR2 YNNKEL (reference sequence). The CDR3 loop is CASSQVSGGADTQYF. The CDR3 nucleotides read TGTGCCAGCAGCCAAGTTAGCGGGGGAGCAGATACGCAGTATTTT.

This clone is a singleton in its sample. The chain uses TRBV15 and TRBJ1-2, with 7 positions matching TRBD1. Germline V gene data show CDR1 as LNHNV and CDR2 as YYDKDF (reference sequence). There are 13 residues in the CDR3. Germline trimming cut 6 bases from V and 4 bases from J; bases unmatched to any gene: 5. As DNA, the CDR3 is TGTGCCACCAGGGGGACAGAAAGCTATGGCTACACCTTC. It specifies CATRGTESYGYTF.

The V and J genes are TRBV5-4 and TRBJ2-1; 7 bases line up with TRBD2. The CDR3 is made up of 14 amino acids. Trimming at V came to 0 bases and at J to 6 bases, leaving 3 bases not matched to a gene. Germline V CDR1 and CDR2: SGHNT, YYREEE (reference sequence). The CDR3 sequence: CASSLGLAVNEQFF. In DNA, the CDR3 is TGTGCCAGCAGCTTGGGACTAGCCGTCAATGAGCAGTTCTTC.

This chain links TRBV30 with TRBJ1-1; D is possibly TRBD1 (6 bases). Deletions cut 4 bases from V and 5 bases from J, with 23 bases between. This CDR3 contains 16 residues. CDR1 and CDR2 (germline): GTSNPN, SVGIG (reference sequence). The CDR3 loop reads CAWTPPRGGGATEAFF. The CDR3 DNA sequence: TGTGCCTGGACCCCCCCGAGGGGTGGGGGCGCGACTGAAGCTTTCTTT.